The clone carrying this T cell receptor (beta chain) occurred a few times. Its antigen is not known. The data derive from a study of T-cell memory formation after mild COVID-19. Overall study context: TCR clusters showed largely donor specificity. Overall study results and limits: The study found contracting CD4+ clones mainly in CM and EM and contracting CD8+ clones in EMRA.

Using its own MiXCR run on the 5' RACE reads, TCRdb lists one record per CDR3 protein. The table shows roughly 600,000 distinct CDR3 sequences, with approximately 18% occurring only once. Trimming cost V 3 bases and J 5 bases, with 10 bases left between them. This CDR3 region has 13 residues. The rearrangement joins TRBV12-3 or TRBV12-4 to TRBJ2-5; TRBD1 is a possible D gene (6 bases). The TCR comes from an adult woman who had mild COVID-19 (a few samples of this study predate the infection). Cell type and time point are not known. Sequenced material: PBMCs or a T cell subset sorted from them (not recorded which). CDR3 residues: CASSFSQGETQYF. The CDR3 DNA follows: TGTGCCAGCAGTTTTTCCCAGGGGGAGACCCAGTACTTC.